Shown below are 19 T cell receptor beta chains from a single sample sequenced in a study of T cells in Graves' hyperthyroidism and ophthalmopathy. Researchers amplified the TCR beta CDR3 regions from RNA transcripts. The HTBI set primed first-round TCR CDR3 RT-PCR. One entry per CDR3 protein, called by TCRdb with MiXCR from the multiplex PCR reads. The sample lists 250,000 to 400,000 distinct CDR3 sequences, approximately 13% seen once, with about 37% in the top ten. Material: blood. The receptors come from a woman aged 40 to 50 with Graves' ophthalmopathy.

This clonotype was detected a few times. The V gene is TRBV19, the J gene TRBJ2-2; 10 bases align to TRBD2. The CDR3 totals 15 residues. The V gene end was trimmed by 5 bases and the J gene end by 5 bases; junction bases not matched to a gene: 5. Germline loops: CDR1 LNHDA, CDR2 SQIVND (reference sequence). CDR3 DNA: TGTGCCAGTAGTTCTAGCGGGAGCAAAACCGGGGAGCTGTTTTTT. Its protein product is CASSSSGSKTGELFF.

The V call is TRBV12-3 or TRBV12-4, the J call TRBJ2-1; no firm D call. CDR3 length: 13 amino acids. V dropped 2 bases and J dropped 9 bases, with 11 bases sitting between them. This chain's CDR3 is CASSLYGFVEQFF. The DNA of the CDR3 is TGTGCCAGCAGTTTATACGGGTTCGTTGAGCAGTTCTTC.

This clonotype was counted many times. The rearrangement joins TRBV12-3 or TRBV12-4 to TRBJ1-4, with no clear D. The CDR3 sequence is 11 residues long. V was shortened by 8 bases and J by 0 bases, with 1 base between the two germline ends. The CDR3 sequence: CASSTNEKLFF. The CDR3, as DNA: TGTGCCAGCTCAACTAATGAAAAACTGTTTTTT.

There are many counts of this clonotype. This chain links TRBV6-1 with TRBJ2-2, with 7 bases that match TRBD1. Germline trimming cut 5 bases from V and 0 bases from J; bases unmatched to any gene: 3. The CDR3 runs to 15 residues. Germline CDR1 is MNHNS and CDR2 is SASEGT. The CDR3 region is CASSRDRPNTGELFF. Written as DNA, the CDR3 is TGTGCCAGCAGTCGGGACAGACCGAACACCGGGGAGCTGTTTTTT.

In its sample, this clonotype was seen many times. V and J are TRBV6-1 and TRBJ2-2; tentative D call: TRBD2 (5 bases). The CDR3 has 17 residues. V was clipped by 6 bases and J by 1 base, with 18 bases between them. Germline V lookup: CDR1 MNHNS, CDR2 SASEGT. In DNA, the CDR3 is TGTGCCAGCAGCTACGTTGGCAGTGGGAGGAACACCGGGGAGCTGTTTTTT. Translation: CASSYVGSGRNTGELFF.

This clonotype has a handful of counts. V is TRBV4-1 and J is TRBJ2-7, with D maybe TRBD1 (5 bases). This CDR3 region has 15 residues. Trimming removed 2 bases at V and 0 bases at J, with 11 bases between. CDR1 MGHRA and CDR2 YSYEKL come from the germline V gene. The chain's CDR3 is CASSQIDSSSYEQYF. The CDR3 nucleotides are TGCGCCAGCAGCCAAATTGACAGCAGCTCCTACGAGCAGTACTTC.

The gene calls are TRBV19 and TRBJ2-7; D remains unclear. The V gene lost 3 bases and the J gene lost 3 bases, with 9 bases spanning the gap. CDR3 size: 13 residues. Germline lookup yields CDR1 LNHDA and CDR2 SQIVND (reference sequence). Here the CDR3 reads CASSISLHYEQYF. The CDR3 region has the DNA TGTGCCAGTAGTATCAGCCTCCACTACGAGCAGTACTTC.

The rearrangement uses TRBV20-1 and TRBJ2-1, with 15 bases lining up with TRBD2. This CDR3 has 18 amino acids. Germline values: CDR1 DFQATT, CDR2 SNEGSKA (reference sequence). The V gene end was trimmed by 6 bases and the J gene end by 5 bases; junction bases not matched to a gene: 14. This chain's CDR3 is CSAPSGLAGGGVHNEQFF. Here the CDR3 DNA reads TGCAGTGCCCCCTCGGGACTAGCGGGAGGAGGGGTCCACAATGAGCAGTTCTTC.

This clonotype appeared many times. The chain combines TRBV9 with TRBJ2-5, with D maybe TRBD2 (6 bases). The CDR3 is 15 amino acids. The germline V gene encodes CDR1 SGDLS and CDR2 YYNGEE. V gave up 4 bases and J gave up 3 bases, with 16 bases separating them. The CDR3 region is CASSSQAGRKETQYF. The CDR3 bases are TGTGCCAGCAGCTCTCAAGCGGGCAGGAAAGAGACCCAGTACTTC.

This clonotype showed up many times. The CDR3 DNA sequence: TGTGCCACCAGAGCTAACACAGGGGCGACTAATGAAAAACTGTTTTTT. Translating it yields CATRANTGATNEKLFF. The V gene is TRBV15, the J gene TRBJ1-4; 7 bases align to TRBD1. The CDR3 runs 16 residues. V was pared by 6 bases and J by 2 bases, with 9 bases of the junction left unmatched. In germline, CDR1 is LNHNV, CDR2 YYDKDF (reference sequence).

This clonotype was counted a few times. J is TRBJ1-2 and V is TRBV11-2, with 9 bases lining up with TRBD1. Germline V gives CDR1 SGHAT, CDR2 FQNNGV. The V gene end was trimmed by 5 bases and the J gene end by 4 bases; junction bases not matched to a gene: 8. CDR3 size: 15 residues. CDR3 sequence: CASSTQPGQGYGYTF. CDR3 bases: TGTGCCAGCAGCACCCAACCGGGACAGGGCTATGGCTACACCTTC.

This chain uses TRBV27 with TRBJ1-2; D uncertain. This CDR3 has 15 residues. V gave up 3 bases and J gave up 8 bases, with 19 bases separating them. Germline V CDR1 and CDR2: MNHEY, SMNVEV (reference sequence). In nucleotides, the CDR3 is TGTGCCAGCAGTTTCTCGAAGACCCAGACGGAGGGCTACACCTTC. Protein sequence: CASSFSKTQTEGYTF.

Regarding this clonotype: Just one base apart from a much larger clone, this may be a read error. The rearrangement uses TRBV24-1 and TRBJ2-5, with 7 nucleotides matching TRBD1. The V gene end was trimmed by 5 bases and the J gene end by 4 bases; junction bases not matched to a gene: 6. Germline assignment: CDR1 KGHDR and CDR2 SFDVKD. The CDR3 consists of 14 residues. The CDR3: CATSAGTARETQYF. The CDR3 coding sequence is TGTGCCACCAGTGCCGGGACAGCTCGAGAGACCCAGTACTTC.

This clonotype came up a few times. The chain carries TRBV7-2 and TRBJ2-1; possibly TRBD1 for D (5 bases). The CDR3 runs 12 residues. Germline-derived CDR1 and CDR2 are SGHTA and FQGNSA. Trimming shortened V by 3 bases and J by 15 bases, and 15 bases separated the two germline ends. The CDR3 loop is CASSFNSDKLFF. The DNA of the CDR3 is TGTGCCAGCAGCTTCAACTCGGACAAACTGTTCTTC.

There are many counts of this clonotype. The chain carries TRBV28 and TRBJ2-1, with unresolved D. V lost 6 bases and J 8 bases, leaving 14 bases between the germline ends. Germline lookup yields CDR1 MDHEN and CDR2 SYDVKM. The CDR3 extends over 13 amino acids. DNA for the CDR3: TGTGCCAGCAGCTCATGGGCCATCCATGAGCAGTTCTTC. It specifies CASSSWAIHEQFF. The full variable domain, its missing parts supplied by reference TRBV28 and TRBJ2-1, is DVKVTQSSRYLVKRTGEKVFLECVQDMDHENMFWYRQDPGLGLRLIYFSYDVKMKEKGDIPEGYSVSREKKERFSLILESASTNQTSMYLCASSSWAIHEQFFGPGTRLTVL.

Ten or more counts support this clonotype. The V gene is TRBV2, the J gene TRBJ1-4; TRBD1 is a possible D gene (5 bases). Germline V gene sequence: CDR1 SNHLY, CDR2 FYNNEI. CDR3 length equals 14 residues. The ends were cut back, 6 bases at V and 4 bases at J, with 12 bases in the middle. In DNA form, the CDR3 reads TGTGCCAGCAGACCCGACAGAAATAATGAAAAACTGTTTTTT. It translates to CASRPDRNNEKLFF.

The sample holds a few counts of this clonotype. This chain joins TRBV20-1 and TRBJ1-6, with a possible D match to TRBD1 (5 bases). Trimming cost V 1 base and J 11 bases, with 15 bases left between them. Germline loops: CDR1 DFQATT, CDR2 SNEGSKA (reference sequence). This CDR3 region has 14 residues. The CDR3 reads CSARGQGGLTPLHF. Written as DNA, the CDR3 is TGCAGTGCTAGAGGTCAGGGAGGGCTGACACCCCTCCACTTT.

The CDR3 DNA follows: TGTGCCAGCAGCCGAGGACTAGCGGAACAGCAGTTCTTC. Residues: CASSRGLAEQQFF. This chain connects TRBV3-1 to TRBJ2-1; 10 bases agree with TRBD2. Germline lookup yields CDR1 LGHDT and CDR2 YNNKEL (reference sequence). The CDR3 contains 13 residues. J was trimmed by 11 bases and V by 4 bases; bases with no gene match: 5.

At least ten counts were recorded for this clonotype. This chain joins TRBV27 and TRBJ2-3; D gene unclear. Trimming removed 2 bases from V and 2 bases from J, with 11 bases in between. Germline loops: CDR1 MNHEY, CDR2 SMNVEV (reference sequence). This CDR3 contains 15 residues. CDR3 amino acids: CASSLAQGSTDTQYF. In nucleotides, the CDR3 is TGTGCCAGCAGTTTAGCCCAAGGGTCCACAGATACGCAGTATTTT.